This T cell receptor beta chain is from a study of vaccination and CD4 T cells after COVID-19. The study, taken as a whole, reports: With convalescent patients, a median roughly 83% of reactive clones emerged solely after vaccination.

Cultured CD4+ T cell DNA underwent sequencing with the Oncomine TCR Beta short-read assay. One entry per CDR3 protein, called by TCRdb with MiXCR from the PCR reads. The sample shows approximately 8,800 distinct CDR3 sequences, around 40% of them seen only once. The germline V gene encodes CDR1 LNHDA and CDR2 SQIVND (reference sequence). V was cut by 5 bases and J by 0 bases, with 9 bases left in between. The CDR3 extends over 14 amino acids. The sample's treatment: roughly ten-day PBMC culture with coronavirus spike peptide pools or control peptides (ViraFEST assay). CD4+ T lymphocytes from the unexposed donor were collected before the COVID-19 pandemic (2011-2018). With respect to this clonotype: Its antigen is unknown.

Sequences were obtained from CD4+ T cells from blood, cultured in vitro. The genes are TRBV19 and TRBJ2-3, with unresolved D. The receptor was derived from a human donor in good health. CDR3 sequence: CASSLSASTDTQYF. The CDR3 nucleotides are TGTGCCAGTAGTCTGTCGGCTAGCACAGATACGCAGTATTTT.